This T cell receptor (beta chain) was captured in a study of STAT5B mutations in CD4+ large granular lymphocyte leukemia. Germline V gene data show CDR1 as MNHEY and CDR2 as SVGAGI. Between the trimmed V and J ends, which lost 2 bases and 4 bases, there was a span of 9 bases. The CDR3 length is 14 residues. Original handling: The detection floor for productive clonotype frequency was 2.59 x 10-5. TCRdb's table, derived via immunoSEQ multiplex PCR, lists solely in-frame clones and lacks some. For V, J and clone size, that table is used; D and trimming come from the DNA. The data show some 29,000 clones, 65% to 80% seen once. Turning to this clone: Its antigen remains unknown.

Study-level points and caveats: Data were not HLA-matched across samples. Main leukemic clonotypes were patient-specific, but approximately 25% appeared at low frequency elsewhere.

Healthy controls were blood donor buffy coats. The source is a human donor in good health. The sequencing input was CD4+ T cells from blood buffy coats. The J gene is TRBJ1-5, the V gene TRBV6-5, with no clear D. Written as DNA, the CDR3 is TGTGCCAGCAGTTACAGGACGGATAATCAGCCCCAGCATTTT. It is translated as CASSYRTDNQPQHF.